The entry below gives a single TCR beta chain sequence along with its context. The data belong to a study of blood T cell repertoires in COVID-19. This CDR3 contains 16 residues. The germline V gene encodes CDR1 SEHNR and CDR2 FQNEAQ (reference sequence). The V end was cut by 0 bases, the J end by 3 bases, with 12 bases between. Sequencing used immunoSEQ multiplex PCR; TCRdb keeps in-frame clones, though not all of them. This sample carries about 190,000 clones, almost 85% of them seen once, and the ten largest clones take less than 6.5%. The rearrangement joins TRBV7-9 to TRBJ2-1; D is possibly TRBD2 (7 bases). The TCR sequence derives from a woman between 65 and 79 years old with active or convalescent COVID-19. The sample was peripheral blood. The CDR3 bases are TGTGCCAGCAGCTTAGCAGGGGGAGGGGTCTACAATGAGCAGTTCTTC. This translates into CASSLAGGGVYNEQFF.